The next 4 T cell receptor beta chains were all read from a single sample in a study of T cells in Graves' hyperthyroidism and ophthalmopathy. There were TCR beta CDR3 regions amplified from RNA transcripts. First-round RT-PCR with HTBI primers amplified the TCR CDR3 region. TCRdb processed the multiplex PCR reads anew with MiXCR; each CDR3 protein has one entry. The data contain around 690,000 distinct CDR3 sequences, under 25% of them seen just once; the ten biggest clones take up roughly 30%. Sequencing used blood. These receptors were obtained from a man aged 25 to 45 with Graves' ophthalmopathy.

The chain employs TRBV5-1 and TRBJ2-5; 10 nucleotides line up with TRBD2. The germline gives CDR1 SGHRS, CDR2 YFSETQ. The V and J ends lost 0 bases and 3 bases, in that order; junction bases with no gene match: 5. This CDR3 spans 16 amino acids. The CDR3 loop is CASSLATSGMEETQYF. CDR3 coding DNA: TGCGCCAGCAGCTTGGCAACTAGCGGGATGGAAGAGACCCAGTACTTC. The variable domain in full, with the rest retrieved from reference TRBV5-1 and TRBJ2-5, is KAGVTQTPRYLIKTRGQQVTLSCSPISGHRSVSWYQQTPGQGLQFLFEYFSETQRNKGNFPGRFSGRQFSNSRSEMNVSTLELGDSALYLCASSLATSGMEETQYFGPGTRLLVL.

V usage is TRBV19 and J usage is TRBJ2-1; tentatively, D is TRBD1 (5 bases). This CDR3 has 13 amino acids. Germline CDR1 is LNHDA and CDR2 is SQIVND (reference sequence). Between the trimmed V and J ends, which lost 4 bases and 4 bases, there was a span of 8 bases. CDR3 coding DNA: TGTGCCAGTAGTAAGCCAGGGTACAATGAGCAGTTCTTC. Encoded protein: CASSKPGYNEQFF.

This clonotype showed up many times. The chain is built from TRBV24-1 and TRBJ2-5; 9 bases map to TRBD1. The length of the CDR3 is 15 residues. Germline V gene sequence: CDR1 KGHDR, CDR2 SFDVKD. V gave up 4 bases and J gave up 2 bases; unmatched junction bases: 4. In DNA, the CDR3 is TGTGCCACCAGTGACTCACAGGGGGCTCAAGAGACCCAGTACTTC. It codes for CATSDSQGAQETQYF.

The chain recombines TRBV25-1 with TRBJ2-7, with D maybe TRBD1 (6 bases). The CDR3 is 14 residues long. V lost 2 bases to trimming and J lost 6 bases, with 14 bases between them. The V gene's germline CDR1 is MGHDK and CDR2 SYGVNS. The CDR3 nucleotides read TGTGCCAGCAGTGAAGTGGGCAGGGGACCCGAGCAGTACTTC. Amino acid sequence: CASSEVGRGPEQYF.